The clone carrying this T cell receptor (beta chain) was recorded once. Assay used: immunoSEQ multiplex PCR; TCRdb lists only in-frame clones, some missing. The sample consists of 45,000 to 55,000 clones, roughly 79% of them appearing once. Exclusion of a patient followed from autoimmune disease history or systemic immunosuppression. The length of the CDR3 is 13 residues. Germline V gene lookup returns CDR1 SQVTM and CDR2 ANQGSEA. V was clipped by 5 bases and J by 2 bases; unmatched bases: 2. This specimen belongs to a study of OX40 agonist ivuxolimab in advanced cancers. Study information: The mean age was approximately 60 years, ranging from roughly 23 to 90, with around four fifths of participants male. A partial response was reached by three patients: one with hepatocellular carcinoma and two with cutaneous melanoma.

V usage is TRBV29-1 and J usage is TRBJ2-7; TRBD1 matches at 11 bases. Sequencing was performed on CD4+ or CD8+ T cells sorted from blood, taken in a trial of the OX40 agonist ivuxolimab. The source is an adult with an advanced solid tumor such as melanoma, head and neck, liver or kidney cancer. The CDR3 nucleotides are TGCAGCGTTCCGGGACAGGGGGCCTACGAGCAGTACTTC. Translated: CSVPGQGAYEQYF.